The next 23 T cell receptor beta chains were all read from a single sample in a study of Graves' ophthalmopathy and Graves' hyperthyroidism. The study amplified TCR beta CDR3 regions using RNA transcripts. Second-round multiplex PCR came after first-round RT-PCR with HTBI primers. Each CDR3 protein gets one entry after TCRdb re-called the multiplex PCR reads with MiXCR. Of under 800,000 distinct CDR3 sequences listed, about 20% are singletons. The material sequenced was peripheral blood. Every receptor here comes from a woman under 30 with stable Graves' hyperthyroidism. Some clones in this sample may be carry-over from other donors' samples.

This clonotype was picked up many times. The chain joins TRBV5-1 to TRBJ2-3; 8 nucleotides agree with TRBD2. V shed 0 bases, J shed 3 bases, and the junction held 6 bases outside the gene matches. CDR3 length: 16 residues. Looked up from germline, CDR1 is SGHRS and CDR2 is YFSETQ. The CDR3 here is CASSLEIAGSTDTQYF. As DNA, the CDR3 is TGCGCCAGCAGCTTGGAGATAGCGGGGTCGACAGATACGCAGTATTTT.

This clonotype occurred a few times. The V call is TRBV28, the J call TRBJ1-1, with D perhaps matching TRBD1 (5 bases). Trimming shortened V by 5 bases and J by 6 bases, and 13 bases separated the two germline ends. This CDR3 spans 13 amino acids. Germline V gives CDR1 MDHEN, CDR2 SYDVKM. DNA for the CDR3: TGTGCCAGCAGTCCCGGACATTTTGCTGAAGCTTTCTTT. This translates into CASSPGHFAEAFF. Complete variable domain (other parts from reference TRBV28 and TRBJ1-1): DVKVTQSSRYLVKRTGEKVFLECVQDMDHENMFWYRQDPGLGLRLIYFSYDVKMKEKGDIPEGYSVSREKKERFSLILESASTNQTSMYLCASSPGHFAEAFFGQGTRLTVV.

Of note for this clonotype: A much larger clone differs by one base, so this may be a read error. As the CDR3 is not closed by the conserved phenylalanine or tryptophan, this likely results from a read error. The V and J genes are TRBV5-1 and TRBJ2-2; D possibly matches TRBD1 or TRBD2 (5 bases each). The CDR3 is made up of 17 amino acids. Trimming shortened V by 2 bases and J by 4 bases, and 18 bases separated the two germline ends. CDR1 and CDR2 from the germline V gene are SGHRS and YFSETQ. The CDR3 sequence is CASSLNTGPRSTGELFY. CDR3 bases: TGCGCCAGCAGCTTAAATACGGGACCGCGGAGCACCGGGGAGCTGTTTTAT.

The table lists this clonotype with many counts. The CDR3 nucleotides are TGTGCCAGCAGCCTTTCTCCATTAATAGACGTAGATACGCAGTATTTT. Translated, it gives CASSLSPLIDVDTQYF. The rearrangement joins TRBV2 to TRBJ2-3; the D is unclear. The germline CDR1 and CDR2 sequences are SNHLY and FYNNEI. V was shortened by 6 bases and J by 5 bases, with 21 bases between the two germline ends. The CDR3 runs 16 residues.

This clonotype was detected many times. An end of the junction does not agree with germline; a read error may underlie this. The chain carries TRBV12-3 or TRBV12-4 and TRBJ2-2, with TRBD2 as a possible D gene (6 bases). The CDR3 is 15 residues long. Here the CDR3 reads CASAVGGVGTGELLF. CDR3 sequence (DNA): TGTGCCAGCGCGGTCGGAGGGGTTGGCACCGGGGAGCTGCTTTTT.

At least ten counts were recorded for this clonotype. V is TRBV18 and J is TRBJ1-5; unclear D gene. Germline lookup yields CDR1 KGHSH and CDR2 LQKENI. CDR3 length equals 13 residues. V was shortened by 1 base and J by 6 bases, with 7 bases between the two germline ends. Here the CDR3 reads CASSPQGSQPQHF. For the CDR3, the DNA is TGTGCCAGCTCACCACAGGGAAGTCAGCCCCAGCATTTT. The full variable domain, in which reference TRBV18 and TRBJ1-5 provide the parts outside the CDR3, is NAGVMQNPRHLVRRRGQEARLRCSPMKGHSHVYWYRQLPEEGLKFMVYLQKENIIDESGMPKERFSAEFPKEGPSILRIQQVVRGDSAAYFCASSPQGSQPQHFGDGTRLSIL.

Ten or more counts support this clonotype. In nucleotides, the CDR3 is TGCAGCGTTGGGGAACAGCGCAATCAGCCCCAGCATTTT. Its protein product is CSVGEQRNQPQHF. This chain uses TRBV29-1 with TRBJ1-5; no clear D. In germline, CDR1 is SQVTM, CDR2 ANQGSEA. The V and J ends lost 4 bases and 2 bases respectively, with 9 bases between them. The CDR3 has 13 residues.

This chain joins TRBV2 and TRBJ2-7; TRBD1 matches 10 bases. After removal of 7 bases from V and 2 bases from J, the junction contained 8 bases not matched to a gene. Germline V gene sequence: CDR1 SNHLY, CDR2 FYNNEI. This CDR3 region has 15 residues. CDR3 amino acids: CASKIRDRGPYEQYF. As DNA, the CDR3 is TGTGCCAGCAAAATCCGGGACAGGGGACCCTACGAGCAGTACTTC.

Only a few counts were recorded for this clonotype. The chain links TRBV28 to TRBJ2-7, with D maybe TRBD2 (5 bases). The CDR3 runs to 14 residues. The V end lost 3 bases, the J end lost 6 bases, and 15 bases lay between the germline ends. Germline CDR1 is MDHEN and CDR2 is SYDVKM. CDR3 amino acids: CASSLYGILGEQYF. The CDR3 bases are TGTGCCAGCAGTTTGTACGGGATCCTCGGCGAGCAGTACTTC.

This clonotype was detected many times. The V call is TRBV28, the J call TRBJ1-1; 9 positions agree with TRBD1. The CDR3 is made up of 14 amino acids. Germline V gives CDR1 MDHEN, CDR2 SYDVKM. The V and J ends lost 4 bases and 6 bases, in that order; junction bases with no gene match: 6. The CDR3, as DNA: TGTGCCAGCAGTTCGGGACAGGGAGCGTCTGAAGCTTTCTTT. Translation gives CASSSGQGASEAFF.

This clonotype occurred many times. The chain employs TRBV19 and TRBJ1-1; D gene unclear. This CDR3 region has 16 residues. The ends were cut back, 5 bases at V and 3 bases at J, with 19 bases in the middle. Germline V gives CDR1 LNHDA, CDR2 SQIVND (reference sequence). As DNA, the CDR3 is TGTGCCAGTAGTCTCCGAACGACACTCTATTACACTGAAGCTTTCTTT. It specifies CASSLRTTLYYTEAFF.

This clonotype showed up many times. The V call is TRBV11-2, the J call TRBJ1-3; unclear D gene. V dropped 8 bases and J dropped 4 bases, with 12 bases sitting between them. The CDR3 contains 13 residues. CDR1 is SGHAT and CDR2 is FQNNGV in the germline V gene. CDR3 sequence (DNA): TGTGCCAGCCGGGGATTTTCCGGAAACACCATATATTTT. As protein: CASRGFSGNTIYF.

This clonotype has a count of ten or more. The rearrangement links TRBV15 to TRBJ1-5; no clear D gene. V was clipped by 3 bases and J by 0 bases, with 9 bases between them. This CDR3 is 15 amino acids long. CDR1 LNHNV and CDR2 YYDKDF come from the germline V gene (reference sequence). The CDR3 sequence is CATSSLDVSNQPQHF. CDR3 sequence (DNA): TGTGCCACCAGCAGTTTGGACGTTAGCAATCAGCCCCAGCATTTT.

In its sample, this clonotype was seen many times. The junction does not match germline at one end; this may be a read error. This sequence joins TRBV12-3 or TRBV12-4 and TRBJ2-4; 7 nucleotides agree with TRBD1. The CDR3 totals 15 residues. The CDR3 region has the DNA TGTGCCAGCAGTCGTCTGGGACAGTCCAAAAACATTAAGTACTTC. This gives the protein CASSRLGQSKNIKYF.

Ten or more counts support this clonotype. V and J are TRBV20-1 and TRBJ2-6; no reliable D call. The CDR3 covers 19 residues. The ends were cut back, 2 bases at V and 0 bases at J, with 20 bases in the middle. Germline CDR1 reads DFQATT; CDR2 reads SNEGSKA (reference sequence). The CDR3 bases are TGCAGTGCTAGAACGGACCAATATAGGGAATCCTCTGGGGCCAACGTCCTGACTTTC. Translated: CSARTDQYRESSGANVLTF.

This clonotype appeared many times. V usage is TRBV30 and J usage is TRBJ2-6; D is undetermined. The V gene lost 4 bases and the J gene lost 4 bases, with 8 bases spanning the gap. This CDR3 contains 13 residues. The germline gives CDR1 GTSNPN, CDR2 SVGIG (reference sequence). CDR3 DNA: TGTGCCTGGACTCGAGCCGGGGCCAACGTCCTGACTTTC. It is translated as CAWTRAGANVLTF.

The chain carries TRBV6-1 and TRBJ1-6; no reliable D call. The CDR3 has 11 residues. V was cut by 9 bases and J by 8 bases, with 8 bases left in between. Germline CDR1 and CDR2: MNHNS and SASEGT. In nucleotides, the CDR3 is TGTGCCAGACCCCTATATTCACCCCTCCACTTT. It specifies CARPLYSPLHF.

The table lists this clonotype with many counts. The rearrangement uses TRBV6-2 or TRBV6-3 and TRBJ2-7; 13 bases are shared with TRBD2. The CDR3 extends over 17 amino acids. After removal of 6 bases from V and 2 bases from J, the junction contained 10 bases not matched to a gene. CDR1 and CDR2 (germline): MNHEY, SVGEGT. CDR3: CASRRGLAGAKTYEQYF. CDR3 nucleotides: TGTGCCAGCAGAAGAGGACTAGCGGGAGCTAAGACCTACGAGCAGTACTTC.

This clonotype has a handful of counts. The chain recombines TRBV5-1 with TRBJ1-5, with 8 bases identical to TRBD1. V was clipped by 4 bases and J by 7 bases; unmatched bases: 4. Germline V gene sequence: CDR1 SGHRS, CDR2 YFSETQ. The CDR3 extends over 13 amino acids. For the CDR3, the DNA is TGCGCCAGCAGCGCGACAGGGGACCAGCCCCAGCATTTT. Protein sequence: CASSATGDQPQHF.

The V gene is TRBV28, the J gene TRBJ2-7; possibly TRBD2 for D (5 bases). The germline V gene has CDR1 MDHEN and CDR2 SYDVKM. Trimming cost V 7 bases and J 4 bases, with 14 bases left between them. The CDR3 consists of 13 residues. CDR3 sequence (DNA): TGTGCCAGCAACGGACCTAGCTCGTACGAGCAGTACTTC. Translating it yields CASNGPSSYEQYF.

At least ten counts were recorded for this clonotype. The chain recombines TRBV6-4 with TRBJ1-1; 8 nucleotides match TRBD1. Germline lookup yields CDR1 MRHNA and CDR2 SNTAGT. The CDR3 runs 13 residues. Trimming took 10 bases from V and 4 from J; bases not matched to a gene: 8. The CDR3 nucleotides are TGTGCCAACAGGGGGGGTGGATGCACTGAAGCTTTCTTT. The encoded protein is CANRGGGCTEAFF.

The sample holds many counts of this clonotype. The chain carries TRBV27 and TRBJ1-5; D unclear. CDR1 MNHEY and CDR2 SMNVEV come from the germline V gene (reference sequence). The CDR3 spans 13 residues. V dropped 7 bases and J dropped 4 bases, with 11 bases sitting between them. In DNA, the CDR3 is TGTGCCAGCACGTGGGGATTTAATCAGCCCCAGCATTTT. Protein: CASTWGFNQPQHF.

This clonotype has at least ten counts. This chain connects TRBV18 to TRBJ2-7; 11 nucleotides line up with TRBD1. Germline V gives CDR1 KGHSH, CDR2 LQKENI. V gave up 4 bases and J gave up 5 bases; unmatched junction bases: 4. The CDR3 is 14 amino acids. In nucleotides, the CDR3 is TGTGCCAGCTCACTGGACAGGGGGCAGGACGAGCAGTACTTC. It codes for CASSLDRGQDEQYF.